This T cell receptor beta chain emerged from a study of early stage breast cancer tumors. Generated by immunoSEQ multiplex PCR, the TCRdb table keeps only in-frame clones and is missing some. The sample holds 1,600 or so clones, about 76% seen once. Germline V lookup: CDR1 SGHRS, CDR2 YFSETQ. The CDR3 sequence is 13 residues long. Trimming took 4 bases from V and 6 from J, leaving 11 bases between them. The chain couples TRBV5-1 to TRBJ2-1, with D possibly TRBD2 on 6 matching bases. The sequence came from a person aged 70 to 85 with breast cancer. The sequenced sample consisted of normal breast tissue next to the tumor. The DNA for the CDR3 is TGCGCCAGCAGCAGCGGAGGGATCAATGAGCAGTTCTTC. This translates into CASSSGGINEQFF.